This entry concerns a single T cell receptor beta chain. Its antigen remains unidentified. The data stem from a study of cytomegalovirus exposure and HLA in healthy donors. CDR3 length: 11 amino acids. Germline V gene lookup returns CDR1 LNHDA and CDR2 SQIVND (reference sequence). Trimming took off 5 bases at V and 7 bases at J, with 8 bases between the two ends. Study results and limitations: Judged likely to be a sequencing artifact was a cluster of highly shared sequence variants. The study labeled fewer than 200 TCR beta chains cytomegalovirus-associated. Available immune exposure information covered CMV serostatus only. Presence/absence analyses supposed approximately even sequencing depth among donors.

The PCR made use of 60 Vbeta and 13 Jbeta primers. Assay: immunoSEQ multiplex PCR; the TCRdb copy retains only in-frame clones and omits some. The sample shows hundreds of thousands of clones, 80% to 90% of them seen only once. Material for sequencing was PBMCs. The sequence was obtained from a woman under 30 in good health and CMV-seronegative. V is TRBV19 and J is TRBJ1-1; maybe TRBD1 (5 bases). The CDR3 here is CASSWGLEAFF. The CDR3 region has the DNA TGTGCCAGTAGTTGGGGACTTGAAGCTTTCTTT.